Listed here are 10 T cell receptor beta chains from one sample, sequenced in a study of cytomegalovirus exposure and HLA in healthy donors. Primers: 60 Vbeta forward and 13 Jbeta reverse. Assay used: immunoSEQ multiplex PCR; TCRdb lists only in-frame clones, some missing. The sample's table shows 50,000 or so clones. Sample: PBMCs. These receptors were taken from a woman younger than 30 in good health and CMV-seronegative.

CDR3 DNA: TGTGCCAGCAGTGACCAGGGAAAGGGCTACGAGCAGTACTTC. This encodes CASSDQGKGYEQYF. The gene calls are TRBV2 and TRBJ2-7; perhaps TRBD1 as D (5 bases). The length of the CDR3 is 14 residues. V dropped 3 bases and J dropped 3 bases, with 12 bases sitting between them. The germline CDR1 and CDR2 sequences are SNHLY and FYNNEI.

The chain is built from TRBV6-1 and TRBJ2-3; TRBD2 agrees at 12 bases. The CDR3 covers 15 residues. Trimming at V came to 5 bases and at J to 7 bases, leaving 7 bases not matched to a gene. Germline CDR1 reads MNHNS; CDR2 reads SASEGT. In DNA form, the CDR3 reads TGTGCCAGCAGTCTGTCTAGCGGGGGGGCAAATACGCAGTATTTT. It is translated as CASSLSSGGANTQYF.

The chain's CDR3 is CASSPGQGAGIQYF. The CDR3, as DNA: TGCGCCAGCAGCCCCGGACAGGGGGCAGGCATTCAGTACTTC. J is TRBJ2-4 and V is TRBV5-1, with 11 bases fitting TRBD1. Per the germline V gene, CDR1 is SGHRS and CDR2 is YFSETQ. The CDR3 contains 14 residues. With V trimmed by 4 bases and J by 9 bases, 6 bases remained unmatched.

V gene TRBV14 combines with J gene TRBJ1-2; D is uncertain. Looked up from germline, CDR1 is SGHDN and CDR2 is FVKESK. The CDR3 runs 12 residues. Trimming took off 4 bases at V and 8 bases at J, with 11 bases between the two ends. The CDR3, as DNA: TGTGCCAGCAGCCCGACCGGGTTCGGCTACACCTTC. This sequence encodes CASSPTGFGYTF.

The chain uses TRBV5-1 and TRBJ1-3; D is uncertain. The germline V gene encodes CDR1 SGHRS and CDR2 YFSETQ. V was pared by 1 base and J by 0 bases, with 5 bases between. The CDR3 runs 14 residues. The CDR3: CASSLTVSGNTIYF. CDR3 DNA sequence: TGCGCCAGCAGCTTGACAGTCTCTGGAAACACCATATATTTT.

The rearrangement uses TRBV5-1 and TRBJ2-1; 7 nucleotides match TRBD2. Germline V gene sequence: CDR1 SGHRS, CDR2 YFSETQ. V gave up 0 bases and J gave up 6 bases; unmatched junction bases: 12. This CDR3 has 17 residues. The CDR3 spells CASSLALGGKRRNEQFF. The CDR3 coding sequence is TGCGCCAGCAGCTTGGCCCTCGGGGGGAAACGTCGCAATGAGCAGTTCTTC.

The chain uses TRBV7-3 and TRBJ2-5; TRBD2 is a possible D gene (6 bases). The germline V gene has CDR1 SGHTA and CDR2 FQGTGA. The CDR3 extends over 13 amino acids. Trimming cost V 2 bases and J 5 bases, with 9 bases left between them. CDR3 region: CASSLAGGETQYF. CDR3 coding DNA: TGTGCCAGCAGCTTAGCTGGGGGGGAGACCCAGTACTTC.

The chain recombines TRBV11-2 with TRBJ1-3; D is uncertain. V dropped 3 bases and J dropped 8 bases, with 8 bases sitting between them. The CDR3 sequence is 12 residues long. CDR1 is SGHAT, CDR2 FQNNGV, per germline. CDR3 coding DNA: TGTGCCAGCAGCTTTTCCGGTTACACCATATATTTT. It encodes CASSFSGYTIYF.

This chain joins TRBV11-2 and TRBJ2-5; the D call may be TRBD1 or TRBD2 (7 bases each). CDR3 length: 15 amino acids. V was pared by 5 bases and J by 5 bases, with 18 bases between. The germline V gene encodes CDR1 SGHAT and CDR2 FQNNGV. The CDR3 region is CASSLGGGGDETQYF. The DNA for the CDR3 is TGTGCCAGCAGCCTAGGGGGCGGGGGCGATGAGACCCAGTACTTC.

V gene TRBV7-2 combines with J gene TRBJ1-1; the D is unclear. V was cut by 5 bases and J by 1 base, with 8 bases left in between. CDR1 SGHTA and CDR2 FQGNSA come from the germline V gene. CDR3 size: 13 residues. The CDR3 coding sequence is TGTGCCAGCAGCCGACAAGGGAACACTGAAGCTTTCTTT. It encodes CASSRQGNTEAFF.